In this sample, the clone carrying this T cell receptor beta chain turned up a few times. Its antigen remains unknown. This sample was taken from a study of CD8 T cells in ankylosing spondylitis. V was clipped by 5 bases and J by 7 bases, with 18 bases between them. This CDR3 has 15 amino acids. Germline CDR1 is SGHNT and CDR2 is YENEEA. Findings and caveats of the study: Ankylosing spondylitis blood appeared to carry a characteristic TCR beta motif of several highly homologous variants. Significant enrichment of disease-linked clones was reported in matched ankylosing spondylitis synovial fluid.

TCRdb analysed the 5' RACE reads with MiXCR anew, one entry per CDR3 protein. This sample yields around 770,000 distinct CDR3 sequences, of which roughly 12% are seen a single time; approximately 0.51% belongs to the top ten. The origin of this receptor is a male donor with ankylosing spondylitis. Sequenced input: blood, either unsorted or a sorted T cell fraction (not recorded which). This sequence joins TRBV11-3 and TRBJ1-5; no clear D. CDR3 DNA sequence: TGTGCCAGCAGCCCCAAGTCTAACAGCCGACAGCCCCAGCATTTT. Protein product: CASSPKSNSRQPQHF.